This T cell receptor beta chain was recovered during a study of shared clonotypes between healthy human individuals. Findings of the study overall: The authors sampled blood alone, and tissue repertoires likely differ.

Terminally differentiated effector memory CD45RA+ cells were excluded by CCR7 positive selection of CD45RO-negative cells. Only in-frame clones appear in the TCRdb table, and some are missing; sequencing was by immunoSEQ multiplex PCR. Among about 2.1 million clones listed, just over 90% were seen once. This clone appeared a few times. Antigen unknown. Germline CDR1 SGHAT, CDR2 FQDESV (reference sequence). This CDR3 has 14 amino acids. V was pared by 7 bases and J by 0 bases, with 12 bases between. This sequence joins TRBV11-1 and TRBJ1-1; D is ambiguous. Sequenced: naive CD8+ T cells from PBMCs. This receptor was obtained from a man aged 18 to 35 in good health. Some clones in this sample may be carry-over from other donors' samples. CDR3 residues: CASTLRRMNTEAFF. The CDR3 nucleotides read TGTGCCAGCACTTTGCGACGAATGAACACTGAAGCTTTCTTT.